This T cell receptor (beta chain) was captured in a study of cytomegalovirus exposure and HLA in healthy donors. In the study overall: An analysis done earlier identified about 100 million unique TCR beta sequences from 200 million or so T cells. Early released data comprised approximately 85 million unique TCRs from HLA-typed donors.

PCR amplification relied on 60 Vbeta primers (plus 13 Jbeta primers). The method was immunoSEQ multiplex PCR; TCRdb's version includes in-frame clones alone and lacks a portion of them. This sample has approximately 150,000 clones, with over 60% found just once. This clone turned up a few times. The ends were cut back, 6 bases at V and 6 bases at J, with 12 bases in the middle. Germline CDR1 and CDR2: SEHNR and FQNEAQ (reference sequence). The length of the CDR3 is 13 residues. Input material: PBMCs. This chain joins TRBV7-9 and TRBJ2-1; D might be TRBD2 (5 bases). The sequence was obtained from a man aged 35 to 55 in good health and CMV-seropositive. The CDR3 sequence: CASRPGGGNEQFF. The CDR3, as DNA: TGTGCCAGCAGACCCGGAGGTGGCAATGAGCAGTTCTTC.